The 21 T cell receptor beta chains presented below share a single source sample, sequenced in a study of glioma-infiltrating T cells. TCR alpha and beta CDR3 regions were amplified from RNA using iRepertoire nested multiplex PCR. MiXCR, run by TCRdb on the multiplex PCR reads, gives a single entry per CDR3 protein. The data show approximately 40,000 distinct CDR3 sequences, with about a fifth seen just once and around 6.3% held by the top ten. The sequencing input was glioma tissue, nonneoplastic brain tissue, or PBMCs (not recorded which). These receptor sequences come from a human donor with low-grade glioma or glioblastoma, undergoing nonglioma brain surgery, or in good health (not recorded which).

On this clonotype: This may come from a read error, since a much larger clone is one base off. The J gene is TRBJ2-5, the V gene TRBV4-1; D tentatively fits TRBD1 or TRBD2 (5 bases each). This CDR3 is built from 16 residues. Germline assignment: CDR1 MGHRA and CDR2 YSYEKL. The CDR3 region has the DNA TGCGCCAGCAGCCAAGGGGGACGGCTACTTCAAGAGACCCAATACTTC. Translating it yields CASSQGGRLLQETQYF.

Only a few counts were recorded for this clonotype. CDR3 in DNA: TGTGCCAGCAGCTTGGGACTAGCGGGGGACACCGGGGAGCTGTTTTTT. Translated, it gives CASSLGLAGDTGELFF. This chain connects TRBV11-2 to TRBJ2-2; 14 bases agree with TRBD2. With V trimmed by 3 bases and J by 3 bases, 0 bases remained unmatched. The CDR3 consists of 16 residues. Germline assignment: CDR1 SGHAT and CDR2 FQNNGV.

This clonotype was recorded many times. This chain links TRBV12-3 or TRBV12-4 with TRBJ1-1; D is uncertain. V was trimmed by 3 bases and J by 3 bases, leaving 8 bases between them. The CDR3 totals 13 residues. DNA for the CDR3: TGTGCCAGCAGTTTGCAAAAGTACACTGAAGCTTTCTTT. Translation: CASSLQKYTEAFF.

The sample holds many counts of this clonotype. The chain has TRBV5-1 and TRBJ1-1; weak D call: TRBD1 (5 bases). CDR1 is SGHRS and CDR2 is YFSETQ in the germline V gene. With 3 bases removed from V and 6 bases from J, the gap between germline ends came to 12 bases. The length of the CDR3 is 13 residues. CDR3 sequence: CASSWTFGAEAFF. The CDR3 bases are TGCGCCAGCAGCTGGACATTTGGAGCTGAAGCTTTCTTT.

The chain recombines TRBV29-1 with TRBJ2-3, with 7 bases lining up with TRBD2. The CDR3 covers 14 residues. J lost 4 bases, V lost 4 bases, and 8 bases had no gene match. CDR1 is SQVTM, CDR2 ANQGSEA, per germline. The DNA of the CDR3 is TGCAGCGTTGCCCTGACTAGCCAGGCAGATACGCAGTATTTT. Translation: CSVALTSQADTQYF.

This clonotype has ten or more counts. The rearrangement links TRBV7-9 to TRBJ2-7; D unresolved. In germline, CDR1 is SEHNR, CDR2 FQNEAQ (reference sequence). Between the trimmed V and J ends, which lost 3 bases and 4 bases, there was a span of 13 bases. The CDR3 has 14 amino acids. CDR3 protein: CASSLYNQSYEQYF. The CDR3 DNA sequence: TGTGCCAGCAGCTTGTATAACCAGTCGTACGAGCAGTACTTC.

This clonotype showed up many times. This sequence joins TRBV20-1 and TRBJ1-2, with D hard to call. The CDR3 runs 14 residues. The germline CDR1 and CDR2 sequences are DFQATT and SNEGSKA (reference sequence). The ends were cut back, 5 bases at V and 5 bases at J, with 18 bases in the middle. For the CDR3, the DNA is TGCAGTGCTCGGACTACTGGCGGGAAGTATGGCTACACCTTC. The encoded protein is CSARTTGGKYGYTF.

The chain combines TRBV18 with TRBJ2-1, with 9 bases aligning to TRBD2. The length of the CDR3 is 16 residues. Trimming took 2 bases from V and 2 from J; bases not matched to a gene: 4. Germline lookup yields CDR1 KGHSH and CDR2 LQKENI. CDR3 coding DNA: TGTGCCAGCTCACCAGATGGCGGGGGGGCCTACAATGAGCAGTTCTTC. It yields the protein CASSPDGGGAYNEQFF.

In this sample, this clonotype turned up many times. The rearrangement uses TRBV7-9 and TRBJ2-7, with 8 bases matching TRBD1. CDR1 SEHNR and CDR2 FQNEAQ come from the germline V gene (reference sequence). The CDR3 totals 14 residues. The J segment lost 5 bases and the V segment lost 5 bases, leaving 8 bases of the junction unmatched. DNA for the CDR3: TGTGCCAGCAGCCCGCCAGGGGGCCTTGACGAGCAGTACTTC. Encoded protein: CASSPPGGLDEQYF.

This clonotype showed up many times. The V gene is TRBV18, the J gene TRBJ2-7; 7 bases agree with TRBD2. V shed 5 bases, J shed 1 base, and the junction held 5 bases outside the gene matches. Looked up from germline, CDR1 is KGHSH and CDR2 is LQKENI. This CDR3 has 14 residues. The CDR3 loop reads CASSSLAESYEQYF. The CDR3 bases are TGTGCCAGCTCATCCCTAGCGGAGTCCTACGAGCAGTACTTC.

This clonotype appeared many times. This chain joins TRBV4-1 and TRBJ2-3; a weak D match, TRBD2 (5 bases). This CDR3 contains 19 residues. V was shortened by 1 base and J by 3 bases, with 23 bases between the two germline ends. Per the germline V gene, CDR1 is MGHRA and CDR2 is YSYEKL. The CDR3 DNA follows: TGCGCCAGCAGCCAAGCCCCGCCGGGTGGGAGCTCAAAGACAGATACGCAGTATTTT. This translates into CASSQAPPGGSSKTDTQYF.

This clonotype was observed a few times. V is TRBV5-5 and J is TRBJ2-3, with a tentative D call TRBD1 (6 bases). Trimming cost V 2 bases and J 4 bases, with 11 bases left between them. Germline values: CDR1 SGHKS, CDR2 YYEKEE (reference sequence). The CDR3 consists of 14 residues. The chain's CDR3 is CASSLNRVADTQYF. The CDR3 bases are TGTGCCAGCAGCTTAAACAGGGTCGCAGATACGCAGTATTTT.

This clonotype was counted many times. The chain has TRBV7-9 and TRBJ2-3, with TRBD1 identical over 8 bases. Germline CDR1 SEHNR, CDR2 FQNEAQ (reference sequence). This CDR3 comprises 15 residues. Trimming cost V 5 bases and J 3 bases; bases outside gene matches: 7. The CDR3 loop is CASSRTGGGTDTQYF. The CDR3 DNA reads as TGTGCCAGCAGCCGAACAGGGGGTGGAACAGATACGCAGTATTTT.

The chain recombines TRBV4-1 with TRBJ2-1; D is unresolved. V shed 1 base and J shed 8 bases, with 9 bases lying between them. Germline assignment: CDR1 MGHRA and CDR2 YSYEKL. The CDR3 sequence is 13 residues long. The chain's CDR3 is CASSQGAWDEQFF. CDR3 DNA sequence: TGCGCCAGCAGCCAAGGGGCTTGGGATGAGCAGTTCTTC.

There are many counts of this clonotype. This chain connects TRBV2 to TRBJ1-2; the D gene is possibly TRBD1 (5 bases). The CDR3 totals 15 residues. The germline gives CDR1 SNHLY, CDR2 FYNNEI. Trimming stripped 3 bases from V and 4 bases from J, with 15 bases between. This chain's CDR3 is CASSDPGYRFYGYTF. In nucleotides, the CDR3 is TGTGCCAGCAGTGACCCCGGCTACAGGTTCTATGGCTACACCTTC.

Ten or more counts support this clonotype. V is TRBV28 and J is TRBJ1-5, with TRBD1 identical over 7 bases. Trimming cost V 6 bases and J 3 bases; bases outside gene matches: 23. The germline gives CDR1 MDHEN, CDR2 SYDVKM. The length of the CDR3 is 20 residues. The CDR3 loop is CASSDAFGGGIKTNNQPQHF. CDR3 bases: TGTGCCAGCAGCGACGCCTTCGGAGGGGGCATAAAGACTAACAATCAGCCCCAGCATTTT.

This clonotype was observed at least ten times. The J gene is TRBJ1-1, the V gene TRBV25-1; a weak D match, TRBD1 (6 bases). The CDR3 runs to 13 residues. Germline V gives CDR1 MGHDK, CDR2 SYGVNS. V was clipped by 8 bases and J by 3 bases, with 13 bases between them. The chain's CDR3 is CASATGRDTEAFF. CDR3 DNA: TGTGCCAGCGCCACAGGGAGGGACACTGAAGCTTTCTTT.

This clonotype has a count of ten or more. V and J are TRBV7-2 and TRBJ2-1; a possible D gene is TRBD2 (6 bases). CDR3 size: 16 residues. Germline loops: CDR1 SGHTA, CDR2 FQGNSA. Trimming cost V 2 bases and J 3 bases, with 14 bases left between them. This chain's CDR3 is CASSLLTSSDYNEQFF. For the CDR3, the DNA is TGTGCCAGCAGCTTACTAACTAGCTCAGACTACAATGAGCAGTTCTTC.

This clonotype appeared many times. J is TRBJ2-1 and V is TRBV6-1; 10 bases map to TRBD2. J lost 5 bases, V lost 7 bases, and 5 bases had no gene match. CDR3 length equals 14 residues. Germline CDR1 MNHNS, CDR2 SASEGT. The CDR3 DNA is TGTGCCAGCATGAGACTAGCGGGTCACAATGAGCAGTTCTTC. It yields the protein CASMRLAGHNEQFF.

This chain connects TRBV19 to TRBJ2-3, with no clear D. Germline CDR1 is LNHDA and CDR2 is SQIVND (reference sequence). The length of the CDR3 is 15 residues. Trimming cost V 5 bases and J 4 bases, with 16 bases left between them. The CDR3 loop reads CASSASDGLADTQYF. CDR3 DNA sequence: TGTGCCAGTAGTGCGAGCGACGGGCTGGCAGATACGCAGTATTTT.

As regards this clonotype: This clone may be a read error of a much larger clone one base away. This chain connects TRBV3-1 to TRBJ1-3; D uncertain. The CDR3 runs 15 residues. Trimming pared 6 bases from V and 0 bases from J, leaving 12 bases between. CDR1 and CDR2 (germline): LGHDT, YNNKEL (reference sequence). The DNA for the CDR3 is TGTGCCAGCAGTTACGGACCGTTCTCTGGAAACACCATATATTTT. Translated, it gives CASSYGPFSGNTIYF.